This TCR beta chain was recorded in a study of CD8 T cells in ankylosing spondylitis. Study results and limitations: There was reportedly significant enrichment of clones that were disease-linked in matched ankylosing spondylitis synovial fluid.

Many counts were recorded for this clonotype. Its antigen is unknown. In TCRdb, the 5' RACE reads were re-called with MiXCR into one record per CDR3 protein. This table holds around 150,000 distinct CDR3 sequences, under 14% found once. The junction had 8 bases not matched to a gene; V was cut back by 3 bases and J by 2 bases. This CDR3 has 16 amino acids. The germline CDR1 and CDR2 sequences are SGHKS and YYEKEE (reference sequence). This TCR was sampled from a male donor with ankylosing spondylitis or in good health (not recorded which). V usage is TRBV5-5 and J usage is TRBJ1-3; 7 nucleotides line up with TRBD1. What was sequenced was blood, either unsorted or a sorted T cell fraction (not recorded which). As DNA, the CDR3 is TGTGCCAGCAGCTCCACAGGGGATGTTACTGGAAACACCATATATTTT. Its translation is CASSSTGDVTGNTIYF.